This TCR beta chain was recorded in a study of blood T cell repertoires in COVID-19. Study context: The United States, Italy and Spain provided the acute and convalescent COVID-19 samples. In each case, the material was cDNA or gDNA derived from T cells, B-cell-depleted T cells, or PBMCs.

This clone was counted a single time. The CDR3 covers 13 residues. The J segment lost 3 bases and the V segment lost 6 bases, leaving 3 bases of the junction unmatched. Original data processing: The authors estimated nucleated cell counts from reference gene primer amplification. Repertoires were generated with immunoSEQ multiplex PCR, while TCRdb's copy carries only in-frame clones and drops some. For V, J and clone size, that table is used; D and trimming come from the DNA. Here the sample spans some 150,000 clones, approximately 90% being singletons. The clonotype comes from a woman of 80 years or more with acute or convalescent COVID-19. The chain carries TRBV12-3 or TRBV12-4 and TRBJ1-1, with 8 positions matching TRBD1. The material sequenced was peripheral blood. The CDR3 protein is CASRATGDTEAFF. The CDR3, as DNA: TGTGCCAGCAGGGCGACAGGGGACACTGAAGCTTTCTTT.